The sequence of this T cell receptor (beta chain) was determined in a study of T cell repertoires in cytomegalovirus infection. Overall study findings and caveats: The ex vivo response was dominated by HLA-C-restricted CMV-specific TCR beta clonotypes. Cumulated frequencies of public TCR beta families served to identify carriers of CMV plus the relevant HLA.

V lost 0 bases, J lost 0 bases, and 13 bases lay in between. The germline CDR1 and CDR2 sequences are SEHNR and FQNEAQ (reference sequence). This CDR3 spans 17 amino acids. TCRdb re-derived calls from the reads in MiXCR, one entry per CDR3 protein. This sample has hundreds of thousands of distinct CDR3 sequences, with approximately 31% found just once. Comment on this clonotype: Its antigen is unknown.

This sequence was found in a human donor in good health (CMV status not recorded). Some clones in this sample may be carry-over from other donors' samples. The rearrangement joins TRBV7-9 to TRBJ2-3; no clear D. Sequenced: PBMCs. The CDR3 nucleotides are TGTGCCAGCAGCTTAGCCGCGATGAGCTATAGCACAGATACGCAGTATTTT. Residues: CASSLAAMSYSTDTQYF.